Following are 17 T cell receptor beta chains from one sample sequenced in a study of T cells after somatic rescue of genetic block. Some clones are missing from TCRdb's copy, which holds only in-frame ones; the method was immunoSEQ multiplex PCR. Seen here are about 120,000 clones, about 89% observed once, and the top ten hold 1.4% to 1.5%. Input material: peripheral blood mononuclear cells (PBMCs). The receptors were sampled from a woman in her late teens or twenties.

The CDR3: CASSAPPDEQPQHF. The CDR3 nucleotides are TGTGCCAGCAGTGCCCCTCCGGACGAGCAGCCCCAGCATTTT. This rearrangement joins TRBV25-1 to TRBJ1-5, with D unclear. Deletions cut 4 bases from V and 7 bases from J, with 14 bases between. The CDR3 has 14 amino acids. Per germline, CDR1 MGHDK and CDR2 SYGVNS.

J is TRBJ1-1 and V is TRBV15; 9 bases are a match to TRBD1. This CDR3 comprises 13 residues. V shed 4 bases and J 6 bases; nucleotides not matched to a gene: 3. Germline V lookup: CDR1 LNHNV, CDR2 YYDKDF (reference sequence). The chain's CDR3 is CATSNRDRAEAFF. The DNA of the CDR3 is TGTGCCACCAGCAATCGGGACAGGGCTGAAGCTTTCTTT.

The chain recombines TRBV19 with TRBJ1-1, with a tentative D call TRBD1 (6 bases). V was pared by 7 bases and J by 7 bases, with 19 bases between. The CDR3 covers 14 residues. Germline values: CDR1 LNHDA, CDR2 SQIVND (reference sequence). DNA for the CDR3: TGTGCCAGTACCCGGGCGGGGACAAGGGGTGAAGCTTTCTTT. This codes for CASTRAGTRGEAFF.

CDR3 in amino acids: CAISEGQGLPHEQYF. The CDR3 DNA reads as TGTGCCATCAGTGAAGGACAGGGTCTTCCCCACGAGCAGTACTTC. The chain links TRBV10-3 to TRBJ2-7, with 8 nucleotides matching TRBD1. The junction had 9 bases not matched to a gene; V was cut back by 3 bases and J by 5 bases. Germline loops: CDR1 ENHRY, CDR2 SYGVKD. CDR3 length: 15 residues.

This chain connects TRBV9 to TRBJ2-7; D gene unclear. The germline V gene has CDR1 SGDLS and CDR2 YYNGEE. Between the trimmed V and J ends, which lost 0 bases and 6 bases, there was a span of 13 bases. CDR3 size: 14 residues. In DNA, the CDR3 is TGTGCCAGCAGCGTAGGAGGAACACCCCTCGAGCAGTACTTC. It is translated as CASSVGGTPLEQYF. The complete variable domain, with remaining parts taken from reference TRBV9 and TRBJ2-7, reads DSGVTQTPKHLITATGQRVTLRCSPRSGDLSVYWYQQSLDQGLQFLIQYYNGEERAKGNILERFSAQQFPDLHSELNLSSLELGDSALYFCASSVGGTPLEQYFGPGTRLTVT.

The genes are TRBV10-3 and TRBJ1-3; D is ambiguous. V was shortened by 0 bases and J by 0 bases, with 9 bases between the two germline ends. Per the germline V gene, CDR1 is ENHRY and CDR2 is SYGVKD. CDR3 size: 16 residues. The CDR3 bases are TGTGCCATCAGTGAGTCGGTCAGACACTCTGGAAACACCATATATTTT. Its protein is CAISESVRHSGNTIYF.

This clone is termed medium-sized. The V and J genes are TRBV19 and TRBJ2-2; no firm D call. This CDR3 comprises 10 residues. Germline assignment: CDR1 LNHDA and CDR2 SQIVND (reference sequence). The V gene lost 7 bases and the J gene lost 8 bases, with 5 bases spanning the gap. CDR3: CASMAGELFF. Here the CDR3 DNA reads TGTGCCAGTATGGCGGGGGAGCTGTTTTTT.

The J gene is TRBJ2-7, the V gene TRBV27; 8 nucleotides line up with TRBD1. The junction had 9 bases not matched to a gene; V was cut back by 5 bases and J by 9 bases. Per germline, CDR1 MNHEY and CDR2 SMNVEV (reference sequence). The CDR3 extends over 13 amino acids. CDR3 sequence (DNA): TGTGCCAGCAGTCTGAGACAGGGGCTTGTGCAGTACTTC. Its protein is CASSLRQGLVQYF.

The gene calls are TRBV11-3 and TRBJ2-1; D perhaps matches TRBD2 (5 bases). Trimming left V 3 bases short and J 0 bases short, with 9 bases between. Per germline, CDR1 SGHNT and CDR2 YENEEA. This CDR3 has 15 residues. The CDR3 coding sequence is TGTGCCAGCAGCTTTATAGGGAGCTCCTACAATGAGCAGTTCTTC. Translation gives CASSFIGSSYNEQFF.

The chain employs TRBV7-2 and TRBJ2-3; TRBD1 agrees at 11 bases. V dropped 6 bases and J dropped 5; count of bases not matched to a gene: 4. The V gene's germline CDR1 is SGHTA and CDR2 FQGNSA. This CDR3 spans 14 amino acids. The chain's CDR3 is CASSRDRGRDTQYF. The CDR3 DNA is TGTGCCAGCAGTAGGGACAGGGGGAGAGATACGCAGTATTTT.

This CDR3 is CASGATAAPNEQFF. CDR3 nucleotide sequence: TGCGCCAGCGGGGCGACAGCGGCCCCCAATGAGCAGTTCTTC. The chain is built from TRBV5-1 and TRBJ2-1; D may match TRBD1 or TRBD2 (5 bases each). Per the germline V gene, CDR1 is SGHRS and CDR2 is YFSETQ. The CDR3 runs to 14 residues. V lost 7 bases to trimming and J lost 6 bases, with 17 bases between them.

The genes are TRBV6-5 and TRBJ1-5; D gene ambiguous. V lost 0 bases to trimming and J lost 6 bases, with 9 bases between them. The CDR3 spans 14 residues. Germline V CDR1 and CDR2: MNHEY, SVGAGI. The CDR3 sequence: CASSYSAGSQPQHF. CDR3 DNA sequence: TGTGCCAGCAGTTACTCGGCCGGAAGTCAGCCCCAGCATTTT.

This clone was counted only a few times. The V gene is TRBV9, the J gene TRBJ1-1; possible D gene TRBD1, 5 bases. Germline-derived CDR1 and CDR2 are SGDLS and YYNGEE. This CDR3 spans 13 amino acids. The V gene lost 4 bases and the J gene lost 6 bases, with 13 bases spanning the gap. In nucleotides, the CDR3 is TGTGCCAGCAGCTATGCTGCGGGGGCTGAAGCTTTCTTT. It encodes CASSYAAGAEAFF.

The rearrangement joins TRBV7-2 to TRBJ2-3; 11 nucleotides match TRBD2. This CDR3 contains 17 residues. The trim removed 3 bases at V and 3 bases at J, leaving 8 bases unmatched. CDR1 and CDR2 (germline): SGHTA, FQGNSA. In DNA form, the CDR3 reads TGTGCCAGCAGCTTGGTAGCGGGGGGGCTGGGAACAGATACGCAGTATTTT. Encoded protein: CASSLVAGGLGTDTQYF. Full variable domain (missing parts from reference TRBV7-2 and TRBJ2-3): GAGVSQSPSNKVTEKGKDVELRCDPISGHTALYWYRQSLGQGLEFLIYFQGNSAPDKSGLPSDRFSAERTGGSVSTLTIQRTQQEDSAVYLCASSLVAGGLGTDTQYFGPGTRLTVL.

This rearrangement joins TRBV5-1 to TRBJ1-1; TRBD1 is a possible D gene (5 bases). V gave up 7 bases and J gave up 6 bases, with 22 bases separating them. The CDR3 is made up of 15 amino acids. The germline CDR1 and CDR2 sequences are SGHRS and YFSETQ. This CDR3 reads CASLGDGTPVSEAFF. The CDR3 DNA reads TGCGCCAGCTTGGGGGACGGGACTCCTGTCTCTGAAGCTTTCTTT.

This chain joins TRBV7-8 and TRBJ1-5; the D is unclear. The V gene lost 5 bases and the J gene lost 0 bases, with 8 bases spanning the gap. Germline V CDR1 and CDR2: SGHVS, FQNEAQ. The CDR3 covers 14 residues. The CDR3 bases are TGTGCCAGCAGCCAGGACCCTAGCAATCAGCCCCAGCATTTT. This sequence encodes CASSQDPSNQPQHF.

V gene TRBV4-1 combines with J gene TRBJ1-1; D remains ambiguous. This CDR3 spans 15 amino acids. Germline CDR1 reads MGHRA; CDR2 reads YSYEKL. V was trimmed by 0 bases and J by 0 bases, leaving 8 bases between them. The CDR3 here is CASSQEWAMNTEAFF. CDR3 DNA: TGCGCCAGCAGCCAAGAATGGGCGATGAACACTGAAGCTTTCTTT.